The text below deals with one TCR beta chain. Sequenced by immunoSEQ multiplex PCR; TCRdb stores in-frame clones only, minus some. The sample includes fewer than 650,000 clones, 85% to 90% of them seen just once. This sample is part of a study of blood T cell repertoires in COVID-19. Study information: PBMCs, B-cell-depleted T cells, or T cells provided the cDNA or gDNA that made up the material.

Germline V CDR1 and CDR2: SGHDT, YYEEEE. V lost 5 bases and J lost 0, with 9 bases in between. This CDR3 has 13 residues. The chain couples TRBV5-6 to TRBJ2-7; maybe TRBD2 (5 bases). Sequencing input: peripheral blood. The receptor's source is a woman aged 50 to 60 with COVID-19, enrolled during active disease. The CDR3 protein is CASSYGNSYEQYF. In nucleotides, the CDR3 is TGTGCCAGCAGTTACGGGAACTCCTACGAGCAGTACTTC.